A single sample gave rise to the 11 T cell receptor beta chains below, sequenced in a study of regulatory T cells in long-lasting Graves disease (dated by TCRdb to about 2021). The sample's time point label, decoded: persistent/refractory GD, antithyroid drugs over 5 years with positive TRAb. For both TCR sequencing and RNA sequencing, RNA was extracted from PBMCs in TRIzol. Libraries were constructed by multiplex PCR. The reads were generated on an Illumina HiSeq 4000. To build TCR beta libraries, CDR3 regions were amplified by Arm-PCR using iRepertoire HTBI primers. The public reads were reprocessed in TCRdb via fastp at Q25 and MiXCR, keeping in-frame beta chains. Here each entry gathers all rows of one CDR3 protein and keeps the most common genes and DNA. A total of 250,000 to 300,000 distinct CDR3 sequences appear in this sample, around 23% of them only once. In total, the top ten clones hold roughly three fifths of the sample.

The specimen was peripheral blood mononuclear cells (PBMCs), collected when the disease was refractory, from a patient treated with antithyroid drugs. The receptors were gathered from a female donor with Graves disease.

The sample holds many counts of this clonotype. The rearrangement uses TRBV20-1 and TRBJ2-1; D is unclear. This CDR3 comprises 11 residues. With 8 bases removed from V and 7 bases from J, the gap between germline ends came to 12 bases. Germline CDR1 reads DFQATT; CDR2 reads SNEGSKA (reference sequence). CDR3 in DNA: TGCAGTACGGAGAATGGGAATGAGCAGTTCTTC. The encoded protein is CSTENGNEQFF.

This clonotype was seen more than once but under ten times. V gene TRBV15 combines with J gene TRBJ2-6; D perhaps matches TRBD1 (6 bases). Germline CDR1 and CDR2: LNHNV and YYDKDF (reference sequence). There are 16 residues in the CDR3. The V end was cut by 0 bases, the J end by 5 bases, with 11 bases between. DNA for the CDR3: TGTGCCACCAGCAGAGATCCCGGACAGCGGGCCAACGTCCTGACTTTC. It is translated as CATSRDPGQRANVLTF.

This clonotype showed up many times. The chain links TRBV29-1 to TRBJ1-1, with D possibly TRBD1 on 5 matching bases. The germline gives CDR1 SQVTM, CDR2 ANQGSEA. V was shortened by 7 bases and J by 4 bases, with 22 bases between the two germline ends. CDR3 size: 15 residues. This CDR3 is CSANSGGVFRTEAFF. The DNA of the CDR3 is TGCAGCGCCAATAGCGGGGGTGTATTTCGCACTGAAGCTTTCTTT.

The V and J genes are TRBV3-1 and TRBJ1-1; maybe TRBD1 (6 bases). This CDR3 comprises 16 residues. Trimming removed 5 bases from V and 3 bases from J, with 19 bases in between. Germline-derived CDR1 and CDR2 are LGHDT and YNNKEL (reference sequence). DNA of the CDR3: TGTGCCAGCAGCAATACAGGGAGGGCGATGTACACTGAAGCTTTCTTT. Protein sequence: CASSNTGRAMYTEAFF.

A few counts support this clonotype. This sequence joins TRBV5-1 and TRBJ2-5; TRBD1 is a possible D gene (6 bases). Germline loops: CDR1 SGHRS, CDR2 YFSETQ. V lost 4 bases and J 1 base, leaving 11 bases between the germline ends. This CDR3 has 14 amino acids. This CDR3 reads CASSRRTAQETQYF. The CDR3 DNA reads as TGCGCCAGCAGCAGAAGGACAGCCCAAGAGACCCAGTACTTC.

This clonotype was counted ten times or more. This chain connects TRBV2 to TRBJ1-4, with 7 bases aligning to TRBD1. V lost 7 bases, J lost 5 bases, and 7 bases stayed unmatched. This CDR3 comprises 14 residues. Looked up from germline, CDR1 is SNHLY and CDR2 is FYNNEI. The CDR3 region is CASTVGQVNEKLFF. The CDR3 bases are TGTGCCAGCACTGTCGGACAGGTCAATGAAAAACTGTTTTTT.

The rearrangement uses TRBV27 and TRBJ1-2; maybe TRBD1 (5 bases). CDR1 is MNHEY and CDR2 is SMNVEV in the germline V gene (reference sequence). The CDR3 runs to 13 residues. Trimming pared 7 bases from V and 12 bases from J, leaving 21 bases between. The CDR3 is CASKGGGSSVHTF. CDR3 nucleotides: TGTGCCAGCAAGGGTGGGGGATCCTCTGTGCACACCTTC.

In its sample, this clonotype was seen a few times. The chain joins TRBV3-1 to TRBJ2-7; D is undetermined. The CDR3 is 13 amino acids. V was pared by 0 bases and J by 4 bases, with 7 bases between. Germline CDR1 reads LGHDT; CDR2 reads YNNKEL (reference sequence). CDR3 nucleotide sequence: TGTGCCAGCAGCCAAGAAGTACGGTACGAGCAGTACTTC. Translated, it gives CASSQEVRYEQYF.

The chain carries TRBV7-2 and TRBJ2-2; D not certain. Germline V gene sequence: CDR1 SGHTA, CDR2 FQGNSA. The CDR3 is 17 residues long. Trimming shortened V by 2 bases and J by 4 bases, and 17 bases separated the two germline ends. The CDR3 here is CASSLQPPGGGTGELFF. Here the CDR3 DNA reads TGTGCCAGCAGCTTACAGCCCCCGGGCGGCGGCACCGGGGAGCTGTTTTTT.

This clonotype has just a few counts. The rearrangement joins TRBV29-1 to TRBJ2-5; TRBD1 might be the D (5 bases). This CDR3 is 12 amino acids long. Trimming cost V 2 bases and J 3 bases, with 7 bases left between them. Germline assignment: CDR1 SQVTM and CDR2 ANQGSEA. The CDR3 DNA reads TGCAGCGTTGAATCAGGGAAAGAGACCCAGTACTTC. Translation: CSVESGKETQYF.

This clonotype occurred many times. J is TRBJ2-7 and V is TRBV7-2; no firm D call. The germline V gene encodes CDR1 SGHTA and CDR2 FQGNSA. This CDR3 has 15 amino acids. The V and J ends lost 1 base and 2 bases respectively, with 12 bases between them. The CDR3 DNA sequence: TGTGCCAGCAGCTTAGGCGAACCCCGGACCTACGAGCAGTACTTC. It is translated as CASSLGEPRTYEQYF.